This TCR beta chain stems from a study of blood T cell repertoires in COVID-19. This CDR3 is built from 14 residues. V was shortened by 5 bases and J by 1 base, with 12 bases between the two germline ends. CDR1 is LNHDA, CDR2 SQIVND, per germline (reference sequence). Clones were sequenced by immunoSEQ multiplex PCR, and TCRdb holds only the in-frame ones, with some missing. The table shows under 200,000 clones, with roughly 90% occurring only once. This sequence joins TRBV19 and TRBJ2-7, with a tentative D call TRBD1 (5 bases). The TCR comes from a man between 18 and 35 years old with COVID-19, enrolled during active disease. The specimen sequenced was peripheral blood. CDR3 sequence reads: CASSSQGGSYEQYF. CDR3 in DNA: TGTGCCAGTAGTTCTCAGGGTGGGTCCTACGAGCAGTACTTC.